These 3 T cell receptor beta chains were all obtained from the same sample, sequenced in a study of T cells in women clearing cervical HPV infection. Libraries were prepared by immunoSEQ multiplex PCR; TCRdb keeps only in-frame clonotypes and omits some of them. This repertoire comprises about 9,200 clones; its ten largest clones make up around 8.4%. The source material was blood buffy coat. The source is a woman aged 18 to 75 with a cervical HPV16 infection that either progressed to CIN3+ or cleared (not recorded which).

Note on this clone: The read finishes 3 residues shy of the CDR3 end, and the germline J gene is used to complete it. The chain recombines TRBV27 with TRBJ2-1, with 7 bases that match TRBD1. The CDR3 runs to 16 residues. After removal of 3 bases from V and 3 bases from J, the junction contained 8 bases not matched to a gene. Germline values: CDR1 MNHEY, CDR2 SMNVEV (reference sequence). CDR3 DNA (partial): TGTGCCAGCAGTTTTGGATGGACAGGTAACTACAATGAG. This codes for CASSFGWTGNYNE. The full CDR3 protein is CASSFGWTGNYNEQFF.

CDR3 bases read: TGTGCCAGCAGCGCAGACCGGGTTGAA. It yields the protein CASSADRVE. The entire CDR3 protein is CASSADRVEAFF. The chain combines TRBV7-2 with TRBJ1-1, with no clear D. From the germline J gene comes the end of the CDR3, since the read stops 3 residues before it. This CDR3 region has 12 residues. The germline CDR1 and CDR2 sequences are SGHTA and FQGNSA. The V end was cut by 5 bases, the J end by 7 bases, with 11 bases between.

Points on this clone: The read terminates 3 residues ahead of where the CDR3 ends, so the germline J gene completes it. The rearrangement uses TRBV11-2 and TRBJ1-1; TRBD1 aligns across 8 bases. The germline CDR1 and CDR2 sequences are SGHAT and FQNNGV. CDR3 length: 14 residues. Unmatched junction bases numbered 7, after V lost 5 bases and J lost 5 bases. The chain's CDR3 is CASSVDRVGTEAFF. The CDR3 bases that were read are TGTGCCAGCAGCGTGGACAGGGTGGGGACTGAA. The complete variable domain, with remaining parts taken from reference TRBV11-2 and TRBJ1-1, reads EAGVAQSPRYKIIEKRQSVAFWCNPISGHATLYWYQQILGQGPKLLIQFQNNGVVDDSQLPKDRFSAERLKGVDSTLKIQPAKLEDSAVYLCASSVDRVGTEAFFGQGTRLTVV.